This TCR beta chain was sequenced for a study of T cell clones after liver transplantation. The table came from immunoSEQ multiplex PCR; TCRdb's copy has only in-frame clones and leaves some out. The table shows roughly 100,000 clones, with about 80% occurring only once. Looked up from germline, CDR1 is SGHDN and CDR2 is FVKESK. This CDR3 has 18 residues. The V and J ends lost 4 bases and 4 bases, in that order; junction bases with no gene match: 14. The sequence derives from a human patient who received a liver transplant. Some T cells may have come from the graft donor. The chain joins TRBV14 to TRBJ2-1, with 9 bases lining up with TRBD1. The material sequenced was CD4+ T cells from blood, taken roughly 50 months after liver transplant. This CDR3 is CASSRRGGGTGRYNEQFF. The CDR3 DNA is TGTGCCAGCAGCCGCCGAGGAGGGGGGACAGGGCGATACAATGAGCAGTTCTTC. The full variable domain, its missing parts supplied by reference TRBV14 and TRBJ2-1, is EAGVTQFPSHSVIEKGQTVTLRCDPISGHDNLYWYRRVMGKEIKFLLHFVKESKQDESGMPNNRFLAERTGGTYSTLKVQPAELEDSGVYFCASSRRGGGTGRYNEQFFGPGTRLTVL.